The T cell receptor beta chain described here comes from a study of blood T cells in healthy people across ages. General observations from the study: Greater diversity and more naive CD4+ cells were seen in long-lived donors than in aged donors.

A sample-barcoded 5' primer and a J-beta primer mix were used in a second PCR of roughly 7 to 11 cycles. TCRdb processed the 5' RACE reads anew with MiXCR; each CDR3 protein has one entry. The sample includes around 780,000 distinct CDR3 sequences, more than 50% of them seen just once. Per sample, a minimum of 6.5 million PBMCs were isolated. About this clonotype itself: Its antigen is currently unknown.

Unmatched junction bases numbered 8, after V lost 1 base and J lost 8 bases. The CDR3 is 17 residues long. Germline assignment: CDR1 SSHAT and CDR2 FNYEAQ (reference sequence). The V and J genes are TRBV7-7 and TRBJ2-1, with 13 bases that match TRBD2. Sequenced input: blood. This clonotype was sampled from a man between 35 and 55 years old in good health. CDR3 amino acids: CASSLGLLAGGLYEQFF. The CDR3 DNA sequence: TGTGCCAGCAGCTTAGGATTACTAGCGGGAGGGCTCTATGAGCAGTTCTTC.